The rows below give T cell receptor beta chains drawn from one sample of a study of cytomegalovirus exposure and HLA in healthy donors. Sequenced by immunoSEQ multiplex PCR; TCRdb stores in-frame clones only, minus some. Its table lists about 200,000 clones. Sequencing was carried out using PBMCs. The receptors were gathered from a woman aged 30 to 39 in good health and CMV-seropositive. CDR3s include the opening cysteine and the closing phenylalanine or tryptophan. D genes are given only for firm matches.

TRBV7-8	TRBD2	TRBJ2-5	CASSLTGREPWETQYF	TGTGCCAGCAGCTTAACCGGGCGGGAGCCTTGGGAGACCCAGTACTTC
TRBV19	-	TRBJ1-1	CASSTRPNTEAFF	TGTGCCAGTAGTACGAGGCCGAACACTGAAGCTTTCTTT
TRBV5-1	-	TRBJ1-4	CASSSNTQGRAEKLFF	TGCGCCAGCAGCTCGAACACCCAGGGGCGTGCGGAAAAACTGTTTTTT
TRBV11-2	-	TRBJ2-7	CASSLLPRDWSSYEQYF	TGTGCCAGCAGCTTGTTACCCCGGGACTGGAGCTCCTACGAGCAGTACTTC
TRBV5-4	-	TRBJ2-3	CASSSHPDSQLSTDTQYF	TGTGCCAGCAGCTCTCATCCGGACAGCCAGCTTAGCACAGATACGCAGTATTTT
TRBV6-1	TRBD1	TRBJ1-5	CASSKGDRPPFSSNQPQHF	TGTGCCAGCAGTAAAGGGGACAGGCCACCTTTTTCTAGCAATCAGCCCCAGCATTTT
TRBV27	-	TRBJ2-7	CASKVRERSYEQYF	TGTGCCAGCAAAGTCCGGGAGCGGTCGTATGAGCAGTACTTC
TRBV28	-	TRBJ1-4	CASSSSAWREANEKLFF	TGTGCCAGCAGTTCATCCGCATGGCGGGAGGCTAATGAAAAACTGTTTTTT
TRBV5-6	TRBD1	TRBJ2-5	CASSWGQLQETQYF	TGTGCCAGCAGCTGGGGACAGCTCCAAGAGACCCAGTACTTC
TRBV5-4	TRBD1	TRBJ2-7	CASSHWTGGAYEQYF	TGTGCCAGCAGCCATTGGACAGGGGGTGCCTACGAGCAGTACTTC
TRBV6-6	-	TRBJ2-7	CASSYGWGGYYEQYF	TGTGCCAGCAGTTACGGGTGGGGCGGTTACTACGAGCAGTACTTC
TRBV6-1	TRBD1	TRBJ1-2	CASSEINRGFSTF	TGTGCCAGCAGTGAAATTAACAGGGGGTTTTCCACCTTC
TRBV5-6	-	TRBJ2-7	CASSLDLVYEQYF	TGTGCCAGCAGCTTGGACCTAGTCTACGAGCAGTACTTC
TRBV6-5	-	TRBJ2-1	CASSSPGLLNEQFF	TGTGCCAGCAGTTCCCCGGGACTTTTAAATGAGCAGTTCTTC
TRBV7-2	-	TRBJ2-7	CASSSTLVEQYF	TGTGCCAGCAGCTCTACCCTAGTCGAGCAGTACTTC
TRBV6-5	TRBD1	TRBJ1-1	CASSYDFPGGVTEAFF	TGTGCCAGCAGTTACGATTTCCCAGGGGGCGTCACTGAAGCTTTCTTT